These T cell receptor beta chains were read from a single sample in a study of cytomegalovirus exposure and HLA in healthy donors. The protocol was immunoSEQ multiplex PCR, while the TCRdb copy is restricted to in-frame clones and leaves out a portion. The profile covers about 140,000 clones, with 60% to 80% appearing a single time and 0.85% to 1.4% taken by the ten largest. Sequencing was performed on PBMCs. These receptors were taken from a male donor in good health and CMV-seronegative. Both conserved end residues are part of each CDR3. D genes are given only for firm matches. Clone size is shown for a subset of rows, as once, few, many or a class of expanded clone.

j_gene	d_gene	abundance	v_gene	CDR3nt	CDR3aa
TRBJ1-2	TRBD1	NA	TRBV2	TGTGCCAGCATAACTGAGGGACAGGGGGCCGGCTACACCTTC	CASITEGQGAGYTF
TRBJ2-3	TRBD2	NA	TRBV30	TGTGCCTGGAGGAAACGGGGGGGCCGTGATACGCAGTATTTT	CAWRKRGGRDTQYF
TRBJ1-6	NA	NA	TRBV2	TGTGCCAGCAGTGAGGCCTCCTATAATTCACCCCTCCACTTT	CASSEASYNSPLHF
TRBJ1-1	TRBD1	NA	TRBV11-2	TGTGCCAGCAGCTTAGCCCCAGGGGGGCCTAAGAACACTGAAGCTTTCTTT	CASSLAPGGPKNTEAFF
TRBJ2-5	TRBD1	NA	TRBV5-8	TGTGCCAGCAGCAGGGGACAGGGGGCGAATCAAGAGACCCAGTACTTC	CASSRGQGANQETQYF
TRBJ2-5	TRBD1	NA	TRBV5-1	TGCGCCAGCGGCCTCCTCGGGACAGAACAAGAGACCCAGTACTTC	CASGLLGTEQETQYF
TRBJ1-1	TRBD1	NA	TRBV6-1	TGTGCCAGCAGGGTTCACAGGGGAGCCACTGAAGCTTTCTTT	CASRVHRGATEAFF
TRBJ2-2	TRBD2	NA	TRBV7-3	TGTGCCAGCAGCCCGGGACTATCCGCCGGGGAGCTGTTTTTT	CASSPGLSAGELFF
TRBJ2-2	NA	NA	TRBV2	TGTGCCAGCAGATTTAATCGGGGGGCGCTCGGGGAGCTGTTTTTT	CASRFNRGALGELFF
TRBJ1-6	NA	NA	TRBV6-5	TGTGCCAGCAGTTACCGGGAGGGCAATTCACCCCTCCACTTT	CASSYREGNSPLHF
TRBJ1-4	NA	NA	TRBV18	TGTGCCAGCTCACCCGCCAGGACAACTAATGAAAAACTGTTTTTT	CASSPARTTNEKLFF
TRBJ2-5	NA	NA	TRBV7-3	TGTGCCAGCAGTCTCAGGGGCGGGGAGACCCAGTACTTC	CASSLRGGETQYF
TRBJ2-5	NA	NA	TRBV5-4	TGTGCCAGCAGCTTCGGGGAGACCCAGTACTTC	CASSFGETQYF
TRBJ2-5	NA	NA	TRBV21-1	TGTGCCAGCGCTAATCGCCAAAGGGGACAAGAGACCCAGTACTTC	CASANRQRGQETQYF
TRBJ1-4	TRBD1	NA	TRBV19	TGTGCCAGTACCCCCCAGGGGGCAACTAATGAAAAACTGTTTTTT	CASTPQGATNEKLFF
TRBJ1-6	TRBD1	few	TRBV6-6	TGTGCCAGCAGACTAGGGGGACAGGGGGCTTCACCCCTCCACTTT	CASRLGGQGASPLHF
TRBJ2-7	NA	few	TRBV5-1	TGCGCCAGCAGGGGCGCCTACGAGCAGTACTTC	CASRGAYEQYF
TRBJ1-3	TRBD1	once	TRBV9	TGTGCCAGCAGCGACAAAGACAGGGCGGCTGGAAACACCATATATTTT	CASSDKDRAAGNTIYF
TRBJ2-7	TRBD1	NA	TRBV13	TGTGCCAGCAGCTTCGGGACAGGGGGCCGCTACGAGCAGTACTTC	CASSFGTGGRYEQYF
TRBJ2-2	NA	NA	TRBV7-9	TGTGCCAGCAGCTTAGGGGGCCCTACCGGGGAGCTGTTTTTT	CASSLGGPTGELFF
TRBJ1-5	TRBD1	NA	TRBV6-6	TGTGCCAGCAGTGCACCGGGACAGGCAGAAGGGGACCAGCATTTT	CASSAPGQAEGDQHF
TRBJ2-7	TRBD2	NA	TRBV9	TGTGCCAGCAGCGGAAATAGCGGGGACAATTCCTACGAGCAGTACTTC	CASSGNSGDNSYEQYF
TRBJ1-1	NA	NA	TRBV7-9	TGTGCCAGCAGCTTAGTCGGCGGGAACACTGAAGCTTTCTTT	CASSLVGGNTEAFF
TRBJ2-1	NA	NA	TRBV27	TGTGCCAGCAGTCCATCAGGGTGGGAGCAGTTCTTC	CASSPSGWEQFF
TRBJ1-1	TRBD1	NA	TRBV13	TGTGCCAGCAGTATTCGACAGGGTAGGGGGAACACTGAAGCTTTCTTT	CASSIRQGRGNTEAFF
TRBJ2-3	NA	once	TRBV25-1	TGTGCCAGCAGTGAGGCAGGGAAATTAAAAGATACGCAGTATTTT	CASSEAGKLKDTQYF
TRBJ2-7	NA	NA	TRBV5-4	TGTGCCAGCAGCCCGACGGGCGGGGCGAGAGCCTACGAGCAGTACTTC	CASSPTGGARAYEQYF
TRBJ2-3	NA	NA	TRBV19	TGTGCCAGTAGTATCTCCTACCGGGGTACGCAGTATTTT	CASSISYRGTQYF
TRBJ2-7	NA	NA	TRBV9	TGTGCCAGCAGCGTAGGCTGGGGGGGCTTCTACGAGCAGTACTTC	CASSVGWGGFYEQYF
TRBJ1-5	NA	NA	TRBV6-6	TGTGCCAGCAGTTACGACAGGAGTCAGCCCCAGCATTTT	CASSYDRSQPQHF
TRBJ2-5	TRBD1	NA	TRBV19	TGTGCCAGTAGTCCGGGACAGACAGAGACCCAGTACTTC	CASSPGQTETQYF
TRBJ2-3	TRBD2	NA	TRBV5-1	TGCGCCAGCAGCTTTAGCGGGGGCCCGCCAGATACGCAGTATTTT	CASSFSGGPPDTQYF
TRBJ1-1	NA	NA	TRBV7-9	TGTGCCAGCAGCTTATGGGGGCCGGGCACTGAAGCTTTCTTT	CASSLWGPGTEAFF
TRBJ1-1	NA	NA	TRBV6-1	TGTGCCAGCAGTGACACAGAGAACACTGAAGCTTTCTTT	CASSDTENTEAFF
TRBJ2-5	NA	few	TRBV10-3	TGTGCCGTAGGGGGGGGTCTTGGGGAGACCCAGTACTTC	CAVGGGLGETQYF
TRBJ2-7	NA	NA	TRBV4-3	TGCGCCAGCAGCCAAGAGACGACAGCAACCTACGAGCAGTACTTC	CASSQETTATYEQYF
TRBJ2-1	NA	few	TRBV6-6	TGTGCCAGCAGTCCCACAGGGCCGTCCTACAATGAGCAGTTCTTC	CASSPTGPSYNEQFF
TRBJ1-5	NA	NA	TRBV19	TGTGCCAGTAGCTTCCGGGGGGAACCTCAGCCCCAGCATTTT	CASSFRGEPQPQHF
TRBJ2-5	TRBD1	NA	TRBV7-2	TGTGCCAGCAGCTTAAATAAGGGACAGGGAGAGACCCAGTACTTC	CASSLNKGQGETQYF
TRBJ2-5	NA	NA	TRBV5-8	TGTGCCAGCAGCTTGACCGCGGTCTCGGGAGAGACCCAGTACTTC	CASSLTAVSGETQYF
TRBJ2-7	TRBD2	NA	TRBV5-4	TGTGCCAGCAGCCCGCAAGGCGGGGGTTGGTTCTACGAGCAGTACTTC	CASSPQGGGWFYEQYF
TRBJ2-5	NA	NA	TRBV19	TGTGCCAGTAGTACACGACAGGATTGGTACCAAGAGACCCAGTACTTC	CASSTRQDWYQETQYF
TRBJ2-1	TRBD2	NA	TRBV5-1	TGCGCCAGCAGCTCCCTAGCGGGGGCGTACAATGAGCAGTTCTTC	CASSSLAGAYNEQFF
TRBJ1-1	NA	NA	TRBV5-1	TGCGCCAGCAGCCCCCTGGGCAGGGCGAACACTGAAGCTTTCTTT	CASSPLGRANTEAFF
TRBJ2-3	NA	NA	TRBV4-1	TGCGCCAGCAGCCAACCGCAGGGGAGGGCAGATACGCAGTATTTT	CASSQPQGRADTQYF
TRBJ2-5	TRBD2	few	TRBV5-6	TGTGCCAGCAGCTTGGGGCGGGGGGCCCAAGAGACCCAGTACTTC	CASSLGRGAQETQYF
TRBJ2-3	TRBD2	NA	TRBV7-8	TGTGCCAGCAGCTTAGTGCTAGCGGGGGGTACGCAGTATTTT	CASSLVLAGGTQYF
TRBJ2-7	TRBD2	NA	TRBV5-4	TGTGCCAGCAGTCGCAGACTAGCGGGGGCCTACGAGCAGTACTTC	CASSRRLAGAYEQYF
TRBJ1-2	TRBD1	once	TRBV7-8	TGTGCCAGCAGCTCCCGACAGGGGGCATCGAACTATGGCTACACCTTC	CASSSRQGASNYGYTF
TRBJ2-5	NA	NA	TRBV30	TGTGCCTGGAGCCCCAGCGGGTTGGGAGAGACCCAGTACTTC	CAWSPSGLGETQYF
TRBJ1-2	TRBD1	NA	TRBV5-1	TGCGCCAGCAGCTCGGGACGGACAGGGGGCTATGGCTACACCTTC	CASSSGRTGGYGYTF
TRBJ1-4	TRBD1	few	TRBV2	TGTGCCAGCAGAAGGGGACAGGGTGGTGAAAAACTGTTTTTT	CASRRGQGGEKLFF
TRBJ2-7	TRBD1	NA	TRBV7-2	TGTGCCAGCAGCTTAGTCGGGACAGTAACCTACGAGCAGTACTTC	CASSLVGTVTYEQYF
TRBJ1-6	NA	NA	TRBV13	TGTGCCAGCAGCCTCCGGGGGGGGGCCTCTAATTCACCCCTCCACTTT	CASSLRGGASNSPLHF
TRBJ2-5	TRBD2	NA	TRBV30	TGTGCCTGGAGTGTACGAGGCGGGGGGGCCTGGGTGGGGACCCAGTACTTC	CAWSVRGGGAWVGTQYF